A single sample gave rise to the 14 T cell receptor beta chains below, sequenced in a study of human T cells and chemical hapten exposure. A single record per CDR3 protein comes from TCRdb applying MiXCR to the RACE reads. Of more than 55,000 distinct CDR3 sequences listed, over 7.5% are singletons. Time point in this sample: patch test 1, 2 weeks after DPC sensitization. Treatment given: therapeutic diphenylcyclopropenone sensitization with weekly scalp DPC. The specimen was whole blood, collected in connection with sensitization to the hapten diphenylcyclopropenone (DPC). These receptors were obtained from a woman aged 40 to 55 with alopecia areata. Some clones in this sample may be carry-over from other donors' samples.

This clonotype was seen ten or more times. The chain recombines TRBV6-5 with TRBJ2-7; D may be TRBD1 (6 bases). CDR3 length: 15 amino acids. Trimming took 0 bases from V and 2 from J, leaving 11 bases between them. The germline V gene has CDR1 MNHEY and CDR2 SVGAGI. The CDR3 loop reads CASSYSGADPYEQYF. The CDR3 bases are TGTGCCAGCAGTTACTCGGGGGCCGATCCCTACGAGCAGTACTTC.

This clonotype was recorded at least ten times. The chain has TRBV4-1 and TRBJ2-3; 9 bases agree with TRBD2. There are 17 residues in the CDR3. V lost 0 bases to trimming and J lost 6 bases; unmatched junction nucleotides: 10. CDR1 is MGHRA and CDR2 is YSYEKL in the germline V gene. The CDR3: CASSQDLFAGGRDTQYF. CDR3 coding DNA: TGCGCCAGCAGCCAAGATCTGTTTGCGGGGGGGCGGGATACGCAGTATTTT.

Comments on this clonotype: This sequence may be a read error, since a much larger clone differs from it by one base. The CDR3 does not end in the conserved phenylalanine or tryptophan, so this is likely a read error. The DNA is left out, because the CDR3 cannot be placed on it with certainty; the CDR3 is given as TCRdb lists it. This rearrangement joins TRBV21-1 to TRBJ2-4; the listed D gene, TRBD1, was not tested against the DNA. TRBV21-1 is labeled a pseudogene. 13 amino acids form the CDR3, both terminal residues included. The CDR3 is CASSNRDRGNQYS.

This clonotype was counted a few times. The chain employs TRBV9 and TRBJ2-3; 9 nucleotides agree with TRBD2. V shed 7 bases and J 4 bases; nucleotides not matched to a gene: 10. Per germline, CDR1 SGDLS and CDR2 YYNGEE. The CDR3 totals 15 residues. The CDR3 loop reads CASVPGGGVSDTQYF. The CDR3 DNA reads TGTGCCAGCGTACCCGGCGGGGGGGTTTCAGATACGCAGTATTTT.

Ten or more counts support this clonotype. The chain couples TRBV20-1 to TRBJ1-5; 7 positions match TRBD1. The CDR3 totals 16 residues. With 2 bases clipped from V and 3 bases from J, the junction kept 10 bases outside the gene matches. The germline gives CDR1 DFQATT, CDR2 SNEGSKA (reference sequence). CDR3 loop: CSARPGSTGDNQPQHF. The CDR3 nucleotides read TGCAGTGCTAGACCTGGCAGTACAGGGGACAATCAGCCCCAGCATTTT.

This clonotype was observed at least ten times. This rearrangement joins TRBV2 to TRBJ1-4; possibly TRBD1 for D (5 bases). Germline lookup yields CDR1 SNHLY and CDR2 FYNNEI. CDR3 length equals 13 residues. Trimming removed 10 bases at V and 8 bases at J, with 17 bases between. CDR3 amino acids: CATTGPIGEKLFF. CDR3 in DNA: TGTGCCACCACAGGTCCGATCGGGGAAAAACTGTTTTTT.

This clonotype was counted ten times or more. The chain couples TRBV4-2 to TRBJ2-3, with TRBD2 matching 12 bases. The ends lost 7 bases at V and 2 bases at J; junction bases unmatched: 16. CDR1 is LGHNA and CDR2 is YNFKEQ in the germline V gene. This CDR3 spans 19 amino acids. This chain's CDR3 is CASTRDSPLAGGATDTQYF. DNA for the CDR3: TGTGCCAGCACACGTGACAGTCCTCTAGCGGGGGGGGCCACAGATACGCAGTATTTT.

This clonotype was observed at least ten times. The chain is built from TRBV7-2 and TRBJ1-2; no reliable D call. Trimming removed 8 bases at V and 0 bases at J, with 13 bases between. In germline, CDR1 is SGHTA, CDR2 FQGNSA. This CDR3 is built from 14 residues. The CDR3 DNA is TGTGCCAGCCGCCCCCAAGGACCTAACTATGGCTACACCTTC. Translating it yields CASRPQGPNYGYTF. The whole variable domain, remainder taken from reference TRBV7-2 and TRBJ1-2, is GAGVSQSPSNKVTEKGKDVELRCDPISGHTALYWYRQSLGQGLEFLIYFQGNSAPDKSGLPSDRFSAERTGGSVSTLTIQRTQQEDSAVYLCASRPQGPNYGYTFGSGTRLTVV.

CDR3 sequence reads: CASSMRQGGTDTQYF. DNA for the CDR3: TGTGCCAGCAGCATGAGACAGGGTGGTACAGATACGCAGTATTTT. V is TRBV7-9 and J is TRBJ2-3, with 7 bases lining up with TRBD1. The CDR3 sequence is 15 residues long. The germline CDR1 and CDR2 sequences are SEHNR and FQNEAQ (reference sequence). V was clipped by 5 bases and J by 3 bases; unmatched bases: 8.

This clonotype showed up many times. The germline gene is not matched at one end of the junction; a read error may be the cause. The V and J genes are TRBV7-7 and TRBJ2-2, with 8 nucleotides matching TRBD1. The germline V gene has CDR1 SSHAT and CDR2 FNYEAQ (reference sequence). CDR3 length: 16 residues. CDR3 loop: CASSLARTGGTGELFF. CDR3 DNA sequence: TGTGCTAGCAGCTTAGCGCGCACAGGGGGTACCGGGGAGCTGTTTTTT.

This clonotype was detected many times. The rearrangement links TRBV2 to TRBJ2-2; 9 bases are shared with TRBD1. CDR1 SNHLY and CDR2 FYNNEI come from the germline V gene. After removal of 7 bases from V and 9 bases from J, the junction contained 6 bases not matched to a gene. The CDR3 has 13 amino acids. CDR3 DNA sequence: TGTGCCAGCAAGGACAGGGGCTACCGGGAGCTGTTTTTT. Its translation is CASKDRGYRELFF.

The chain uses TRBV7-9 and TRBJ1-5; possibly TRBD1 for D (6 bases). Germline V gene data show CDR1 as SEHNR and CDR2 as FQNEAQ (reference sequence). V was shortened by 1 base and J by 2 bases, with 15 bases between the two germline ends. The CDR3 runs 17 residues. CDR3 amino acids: CASSLDALAGGNQPQHF. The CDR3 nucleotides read TGTGCCAGCAGCTTAGATGCGCTGGCAGGGGGCAATCAGCCCCAGCATTTT.

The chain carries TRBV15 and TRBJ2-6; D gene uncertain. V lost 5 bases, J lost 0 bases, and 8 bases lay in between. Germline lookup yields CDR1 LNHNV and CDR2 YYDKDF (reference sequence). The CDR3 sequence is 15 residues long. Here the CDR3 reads CATSYNPSGANVLTF. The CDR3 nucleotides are TGTGCCACCAGCTACAACCCCTCTGGGGCCAACGTCCTGACTTTC. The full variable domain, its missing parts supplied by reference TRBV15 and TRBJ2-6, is DAMVIQNPRYQVTQFGKPVTLSCSQTLNHNVMYWYQQKSSQAPKLLFHYYDKDFNNEADTPDNFQSRRPNTSFCFLDIRSPGLGDTAMYLCATSYNPSGANVLTFGAGSRLTVL.

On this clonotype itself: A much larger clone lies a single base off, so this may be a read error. The CDR3, as DNA: TGCAGTGCTAAAGATATGATAGGGCGGGCCAGCTCCTACGAGCAGTACTTC. The encoded protein is CSAKDMIGRASSYEQYF. This chain connects TRBV20-1 to TRBJ2-7; D is perhaps TRBD2 (5 bases). There are 17 residues in the CDR3. Trimming stripped 4 bases from V and 0 bases from J, with 22 bases between. Germline values: CDR1 DFQATT, CDR2 SNEGSKA (reference sequence).